The rows below give T cell receptor beta chains drawn from one sample of a study of OX40 agonist ivuxolimab in advanced cancers. TCRdb keeps only in-frame clones here, not all; method: immunoSEQ multiplex PCR. The top ten clones hold 8% to 13% of a sample with 8,500 to 14,000 clones, roughly 80% of them seen once. The sequenced sample was CD4+ or CD8+ T cells sorted from blood, obtained in a trial of the OX40 agonist ivuxolimab. These TCRs come from an adult with an advanced solid tumor such as melanoma, head and neck, liver or kidney cancer. The conserved cysteine and the conserved F or W are not part of the CDR3 here. The D gene is left open where the match is weak.

v_gene: TRBV5-8
d_gene: TRBD2
j_gene: TRBJ2-7
CDR3aa: ASSFPTMDRAGLAGVSKY

v_gene: TRBV11-2
d_gene: .
j_gene: TRBJ2-5
CDR3aa: ASSFETGRKIIQETQY

v_gene: TRBV4-2
d_gene: TRBD2
j_gene: TRBJ2-1
CDR3aa: ASSPTGGRDEQF

v_gene: TRBV6-1
d_gene: .
j_gene: TRBJ1-1
CDR3aa: ASRQGLNTEAF

v_gene: TRBV5-5
d_gene: .
j_gene: TRBJ2-7
CDR3aa: ASSTNTGTSSYEQY

v_gene: TRBV19
d_gene: .
j_gene: TRBJ2-3
CDR3aa: ASSIFSRHPTDTQY

v_gene: TRBV27
d_gene: TRBD2
j_gene: TRBJ2-7
CDR3aa: ASSLSISGTYEQY

v_gene: TRBV6-5
d_gene: TRBD2
j_gene: TRBJ2-2
CDR3aa: ASEGLAGGTGELF

v_gene: TRBV11-2
d_gene: TRBD2
j_gene: TRBJ2-1
CDR3aa: ASSFPGTTYNEQF

v_gene: TRBV7-9
d_gene: .
j_gene: TRBJ2-7
CDR3aa: ASSLVGDLYEQY

v_gene: TRBV19
d_gene: .
j_gene: TRBJ1-1
CDR3aa: ASSTQGPEAF

v_gene: TRBV5-1
d_gene: TRBD2
j_gene: TRBJ2-1
CDR3aa: ASSLGLAAYNEQF

v_gene: TRBV7-9
d_gene: .
j_gene: TRBJ2-7
CDR3aa: ASSQAQGYSYEQY

v_gene: TRBV15
d_gene: TRBD1
j_gene: TRBJ1-2
CDR3aa: ATSTRTGGETVYGYT

v_gene: TRBV29-1
d_gene: .
j_gene: TRBJ2-3
CDR3aa: SVPHSTDTQY